The clone carrying this T cell receptor (beta chain) was counted many times. These data come from a study of T cell repertoires in cytomegalovirus infection. TCRdb fed the reads into MiXCR, producing one record per CDR3 protein. The sample has more than 140,000 distinct CDR3 sequences, roughly 6.5% seen once. Trimming removed 4 bases at V and 5 bases at J, with 8 bases between. Germline-derived CDR1 and CDR2 are LNHNV and YYDKDF (reference sequence). The CDR3 has 13 residues. This TCR was recovered from a human donor in good health (CMV status not recorded). Some clones in this sample may be carry-over from other donors' samples. Specimen: PBMCs. The chain combines TRBV15 with TRBJ1-4; D may be TRBD1 (5 bases). In DNA, the CDR3 is TGTGCCACCAGCACTCGGGACAATGAAAAACTGTTTTTT. Protein product: CATSTRDNEKLFF.